These 20 T cell receptor beta chains came from one sample sequenced in a study of T-cell reconstitution after alpha-beta-depleted transplantation in children. Molecular barcoding with unique molecular identifiers was used for the TCRbeta library. One entry per CDR3 protein results from TCRdb running MiXCR on the PCR reads. In the table there are about 440,000 distinct CDR3 sequences, roughly 43% of which are singletons. The sequenced sample was PBMCs, obtained before TCRalphabeta/CD19-depleted stem cell transplant. Source of these receptors: a girl aged 2 to 9 with aplastic anemia, due to receive a stem cell transplant.

The rearrangement links TRBV12-3 or TRBV12-4 to TRBJ2-2; D gene unclear. This CDR3 is built from 13 residues. Trimming removed 3 bases from V and 7 bases from J, with 9 bases in between. CDR3 DNA sequence: TGTGCCAGCAGTTTTCTGGGGATCGGGGAGCTGTTTTTT. Translated: CASSFLGIGELFF.

The V and J genes are TRBV7-2 and TRBJ2-6; D gene unclear. The germline V gene has CDR1 SGHTA and CDR2 FQGNSA. Trimming took off 4 bases at V and 2 bases at J, with 9 bases between the two ends. The CDR3 is 15 amino acids. The CDR3 here is CASSWTLTGANVLTF. The DNA for the CDR3 is TGTGCCAGCAGCTGGACGCTCACTGGGGCCAACGTCCTGACTTTC.

V and J are TRBV20-1 and TRBJ2-5; 9 bases line up with TRBD2. Losses at the gene ends were 0 bases for V and 2 bases for J; bases not matched to a gene: 10. The CDR3 spans 17 residues. Germline CDR1 DFQATT, CDR2 SNEGSKA (reference sequence). The CDR3 reads CSARDHRKLAGQETQYF. The CDR3 DNA sequence: TGCAGTGCTAGAGATCATCGGAAGCTAGCGGGACAAGAGACCCAGTACTTC.

This clonotype was detected many times. The chain combines TRBV6-1 with TRBJ1-5; D might be TRBD1 (5 bases). The V end lost 6 bases, the J end lost 6 bases, and 15 bases lay between the germline ends. CDR3 size: 14 residues. Germline-derived CDR1 and CDR2 are MNHNS and SASEGT. The DNA of the CDR3 is TGTGCCAGCAGGATGACGGGGGGAGGTCAGCCCCAGCATTTT. Translated, it gives CASRMTGGGQPQHF.

The chain links TRBV7-3 to TRBJ1-2, with D unclear. Germline V lookup: CDR1 SGHTA, CDR2 FQGTGA. This CDR3 comprises 13 residues. V dropped 0 bases and J dropped 5 bases, with 7 bases sitting between them. The CDR3 coding sequence is TGTGCCAGCAGCTTAACCACGGTTTATGGCTACACCTTC. Translating gives CASSLTTVYGYTF.

This clonotype was found many times. This rearrangement joins TRBV12-3 or TRBV12-4 to TRBJ1-2, with D hard to call. Trimming stripped 3 bases from V and 0 bases from J, with 8 bases between. The CDR3 runs to 14 residues. The CDR3 sequence: CASSFGSANYGYTF. As DNA, the CDR3 is TGTGCCAGCAGTTTTGGTTCAGCTAACTATGGCTACACCTTC.

V usage is TRBV7-9 and J usage is TRBJ2-1; D is unresolved. In germline, CDR1 is SEHNR, CDR2 FQNEAQ (reference sequence). Trimming stripped 5 bases from V and 7 bases from J, with 9 bases between. The CDR3 consists of 12 residues. CDR3 amino acids: CASSPTWNEQFF. CDR3 sequence (DNA): TGTGCCAGCAGCCCGACCTGGAATGAGCAGTTCTTC.

The chain joins TRBV30 to TRBJ2-1; 14 nucleotides line up with TRBD2. V shed 0 bases, J shed 10 bases, and the junction held 5 bases outside the gene matches. The V gene's germline CDR1 is GTSNPN and CDR2 SVGIG (reference sequence). This CDR3 is built from 15 residues. The CDR3 sequence is CAWSVGLAGVGEQFF. The CDR3 DNA sequence: TGTGCCTGGAGTGTGGGACTAGCGGGAGTAGGGGAGCAGTTCTTC.

In this sample, this clonotype turned up many times. The CDR3 DNA reads as TGTGCCAGCAGTTACTCACTTACTAGAAAGCCCGGGGAGCTGTTTTTT. Translated: CASSYSLTRKPGELFF. This chain connects TRBV6-5 to TRBJ2-2; the D gene is possibly TRBD2 (5 bases). V was cut by 0 bases and J by 6 bases, with 14 bases left in between. CDR3 length equals 16 residues. In germline, CDR1 is MNHEY, CDR2 SVGAGI.

The chain joins TRBV6-2 or TRBV6-3 to TRBJ2-3; weak D call: TRBD2 (6 bases). Trimming removed 2 bases at V and 2 bases at J, with 14 bases between. Germline V lookup: CDR1 MNHEY, CDR2 SVGEGT. The CDR3 extends over 16 amino acids. The CDR3 DNA is TGTGCCAGCAGTTACGGGGGGAGTACTAACACAGATACGCAGTATTTT. It is translated as CASSYGGSTNTDTQYF.

The chain uses TRBV20-1 and TRBJ2-7; TRBD2 aligns across 9 bases. The CDR3 contains 15 residues. CDR1 DFQATT and CDR2 SNEGSKA come from the germline V gene (reference sequence). The V gene end was trimmed by 3 bases and the J gene end by 3 bases; junction bases not matched to a gene: 9. The CDR3 spells CSARGLAGSGYEQYF. The CDR3 nucleotides read TGCAGTGCTAGGGGGCTAGCGGGATCAGGCTACGAGCAGTACTTC.

The rearrangement uses TRBV5-4 and TRBJ2-2; unclear D gene. Germline V lookup: CDR1 SGHNT, CDR2 YYREEE (reference sequence). V was cut by 5 bases and J by 4 bases, with 9 bases left in between. This CDR3 is 13 amino acids long. The CDR3 DNA reads as TGTGCCAGCAGAGGAGAACGCACCGGGGAGCTGTTTTTT. Translation gives CASRGERTGELFF.

The V call is TRBV20-1, the J call TRBJ2-7; D is undetermined. Per germline, CDR1 DFQATT and CDR2 SNEGSKA (reference sequence). V shed 1 base and J shed 2 bases, with 9 bases lying between them. This CDR3 spans 13 amino acids. The CDR3 sequence: CSARVEYTYEQYF. In nucleotides, the CDR3 is TGCAGTGCTAGAGTTGAGTATACCTACGAGCAGTACTTC.

The chain is built from TRBV29-1 and TRBJ2-1; 7 nucleotides match TRBD1. Germline trimming cut 4 bases from V and 10 bases from J; bases unmatched to any gene: 7. There are 12 residues in the CDR3. The germline CDR1 and CDR2 sequences are SQVTM and ANQGSEA. The CDR3 loop is CSVVPDRTEQFF. The CDR3 DNA sequence: TGCAGCGTTGTGCCGGACAGGACCGAGCAGTTCTTC.

The V call is TRBV20-1, the J call TRBJ2-5, with TRBD2 identical over 10 bases. V trimming: 5 bases; J trimming: 0 bases; junction bases outside the gene matches: 9. Germline CDR1 is DFQATT and CDR2 is SNEGSKA (reference sequence). The CDR3 runs to 16 residues. In DNA, the CDR3 is TGCAGTGCTCCGCGCCCCCTAGCGGGGGACCAAGAGACCCAGTACTTC. This sequence encodes CSAPRPLAGDQETQYF.

Remarks on this clonotype: A read error may explain this, as a much larger clone is one base away. The rearrangement uses TRBV7-9 and TRBJ2-3; possibly TRBD1 for D (6 bases). Trimming stripped 10 bases from V and 2 bases from J, with 19 bases between. Germline CDR1 and CDR2: SEHNR and FQNEAQ (reference sequence). This CDR3 has 15 amino acids. CDR3 in amino acids: CAIRGAGANTDTQYF. As DNA, the CDR3 is TGTGCCATCAGAGGCGCAGGGGCTAACACAGATACGCAGTATTTT.

This chain connects TRBV3-1 to TRBJ2-5, with 8 bases fitting TRBD2. The CDR3 totals 15 residues. V gave up 2 bases and J gave up 3 bases; unmatched junction bases: 5. Germline lookup yields CDR1 LGHDT and CDR2 YNNKEL (reference sequence). CDR3 nucleotide sequence: TGTGCCAGCAGCCAAATCGGGAGGGCCAAAGAGACCCAGTACTTC. It is translated as CASSQIGRAKETQYF.

The CDR3 here is CASSLRQGGHEQYF. The CDR3 nucleotides are TGCGCCAGCAGCTTGAGACAGGGAGGACACGAGCAGTACTTC. The gene calls are TRBV5-1 and TRBJ2-7, with D tentatively TRBD1 (7 bases). CDR1 and CDR2 from the germline V gene are SGHRS and YFSETQ. The CDR3 is made up of 14 amino acids. Deletions cut 1 base from V and 5 bases from J, with 13 bases between.

This clonotype showed up many times. The chain has TRBV5-1 and TRBJ1-4; 7 nucleotides match TRBD1. Germline V lookup: CDR1 SGHRS, CDR2 YFSETQ. The V segment lost 4 bases and the J segment 8 bases; nucleotides outside the gene matches: 8. CDR3 size: 14 residues. In nucleotides, the CDR3 is TGCGCCAGCAGCCCTCGACAGGGCAGGGAAAAACTGTTTTTT. Amino acid sequence: CASSPRQGREKLFF.

This clonotype has just one count. The chain links TRBV28 to TRBJ2-4, with 13 bases aligning to TRBD2. The ends lost 8 bases at V and 9 bases at J; junction bases unmatched: 13. This CDR3 spans 16 amino acids. Germline lookup yields CDR1 MDHEN and CDR2 SYDVKM. CDR3 nucleotide sequence: TGTGCCAGCCTTCCGGCACTAGCGGGAGGGCCGATCATTCAGTACTTC. This encodes CASLPALAGGPIIQYF.